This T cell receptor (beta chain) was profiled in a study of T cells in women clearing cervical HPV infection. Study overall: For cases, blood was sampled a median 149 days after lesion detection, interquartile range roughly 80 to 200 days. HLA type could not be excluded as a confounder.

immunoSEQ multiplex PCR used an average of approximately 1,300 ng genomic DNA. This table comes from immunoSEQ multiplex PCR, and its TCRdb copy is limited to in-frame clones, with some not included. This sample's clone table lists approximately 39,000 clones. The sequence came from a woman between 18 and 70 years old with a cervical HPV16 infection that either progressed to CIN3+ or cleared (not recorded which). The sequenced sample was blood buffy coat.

CDR3 bases read: TGCAGTGCTAGATCCTCACAGCGGGGCCAAGAGACG. It specifies CSARSSQRGQET. The CDR3, in full, reads CSARSSQRGQETQYF. V and J are TRBV20-1 and TRBJ2-3; 7 bases fit TRBD2. The read stops 3 residues short of the end of the CDR3; the missing end is completed from the germline J gene. Germline CDR1 is DFQATT and CDR2 is SNEGSKA (reference sequence). There are 15 residues in the CDR3.